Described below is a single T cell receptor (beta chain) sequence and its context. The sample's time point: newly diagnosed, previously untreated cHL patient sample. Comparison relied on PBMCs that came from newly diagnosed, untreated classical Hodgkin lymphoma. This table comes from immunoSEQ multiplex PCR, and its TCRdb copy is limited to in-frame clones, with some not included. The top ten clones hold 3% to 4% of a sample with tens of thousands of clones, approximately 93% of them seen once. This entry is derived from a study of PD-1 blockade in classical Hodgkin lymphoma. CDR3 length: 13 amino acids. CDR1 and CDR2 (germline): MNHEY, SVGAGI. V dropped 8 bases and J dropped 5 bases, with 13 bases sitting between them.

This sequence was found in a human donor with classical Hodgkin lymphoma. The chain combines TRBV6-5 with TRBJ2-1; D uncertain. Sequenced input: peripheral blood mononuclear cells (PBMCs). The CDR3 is CASRSLLDNEQFF. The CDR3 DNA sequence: TGTGCCAGCCGCTCTTTGTTGGACAATGAGCAGTTCTTC.